Sequencing of this T cell receptor (beta chain) was carried out in a study of blood T cell repertoires in COVID-19. At the level of the study: The United States, Italy and Spain were the sources of the acute and convalescent COVID-19 samples.

As originally analysed: Reference gene primer amplification gave estimated nucleated cell counts. Clones were sequenced by immunoSEQ multiplex PCR, and TCRdb holds only the in-frame ones, with some missing. That table gives V, J and clone size, and the DNA gave D and trimming. The repertoire holds over 200,000 clones, approximately 90% seen once, with around 10% in the top ten. Recruitment covered about 25 US areas and drew participants whose ages spanned roughly 18 to 95 years. Sequenced input: PBMCs or T cells enriched from blood (not recorded which). This receptor was taken from a man aged 18 to 35 with acute COVID-19.

The CDR3 nucleotides read TGTGCCAGCTCACCAGAGGGAGGGACTAGCGGTAGCCATGAGCAGTTCTTC. This sequence encodes CASSPEGGTSGSHEQFF. The chain combines TRBV18 with TRBJ2-1; 11 bases are shared with TRBD2. CDR3 length: 17 amino acids. In germline, CDR1 is KGHSH, CDR2 LQKENI. J gave up 8 bases and V 2 bases, and 11 bases lay outside the gene matches.